This T cell receptor beta chain was sequenced for a study of breast tumors, draining lymph nodes, adjacent tissues. Study findings and constraints: Tumor repertoires ranked between lymph nodes and nontumor tissue in diversity, with V and J gene preferences. That most tumor T cells come from lymph nodes remained unproven.

Axillary draining lymph nodes of breast cancer patients supplied the node samples. TCRdb ran MiXCR on the multiplex PCR reads and lists one entry per CDR3 protein. The sample lists approximately 280,000 distinct CDR3 sequences; more than 30% were seen once. Comment on this clonotype: Its antigen remains unknown. This could be a read error, since a much larger clone is one nucleotide away.

Germline-derived CDR1 and CDR2 are DFQATT and SNEGSKA (reference sequence). This CDR3 has 18 amino acids. Trimming stripped 0 bases from V and 0 bases from J, with 21 bases between. The chain has TRBV20-1 and TRBJ2-7, with D uncertain. Sequenced sample: axillary lymph node tissue. This TCR was sampled from a female donor with breast cancer. Some clones in this sample may be carry-over from other donors' samples. In DNA form, the CDR3 reads TGCAGTGCTAGAGATCTCGGGCTAAGTCCCAGATCCTCCTACGAGCAGTACTTC. Amino acids: CSARDLGLSPRSSYEQYF.